These T cell receptor beta chains were read from a single sample in a study of blood T cell repertoires in COVID-19. This table comes from immunoSEQ multiplex PCR, and its TCRdb copy is limited to in-frame clones, with some not included. The sample includes 380,000 or so clones, more than 80% of them seen just once. Input material: peripheral blood. These receptors were collected from a man aged 40-50 years with acute or convalescent COVID-19. Both conserved end residues are part of each CDR3. A D gene is named only where the DNA matches it firmly. Expanded clones are given a class, and other clones once, few, many or no size at all.

j_gene	d_gene	abundance	v_gene	len	CDR3aa	CDR3nt
TRBJ1-2	TRBD1	once	TRBV19	16	CASSMLLNSGGNGYTF	TGTGCCAGTAGTATGCTCCTCAACTCAGGGGGCAATGGCTACACCTTC
TRBJ2-3	.	once	TRBV9	11	CASSALDTQYF	TGTGCCAGCAGCGCCCTAGATACGCAGTATTTT
TRBJ1-1	.	.	TRBV6-5	12	CASKNRNTEAFF	TGTGCCAGCAAAAATAGGAACACTGAAGCTTTCTTT
TRBJ2-7	TRBD2	.	TRBV7-9	15	CASSTTSGRRYEQYF	TGTGCCAGCAGCACAACTAGCGGGAGACGTTACGAGCAGTACTTC
TRBJ2-3	.	.	TRBV9	14	CASSDDTGLDTQYF	TGTGCCAGCAGCGACGACACAGGTCTAGATACGCAGTATTTT
TRBJ1-4	.	.	TRBV28	14	CASSLRRGHEKLFF	TGTGCCAGCAGTTTGCGGAGGGGACATGAAAAACTGTTTTTT
TRBJ2-1	.	.	TRBV12-3/TRBV12-4	13	CASSDRADNEQFF	TGTGCCAGCAGCGACAGAGCCGACAATGAGCAGTTCTTC
TRBJ2-5	TRBD1	.	TRBV28	15	CASSLDRGREETQYF	TGTGCCAGCAGCCTAGACAGGGGGCGCGAGGAGACCCAGTACTTC
TRBJ2-7	.	.	TRBV7-9	12	CASSGDFYEQYF	TGTGCCAGCAGCGGGGACTTCTACGAGCAGTACTTC
TRBJ1-1	TRBD1	.	TRBV6-5	12	CASSSGGTEAFF	TGTGCCAGCAGTTCAGGGGGGACTGAAGCTTTCTTT